This T cell receptor beta chain was sequenced during a study of blood T cells in healthy people across ages. Germline CDR1 reads SGHTA; CDR2 reads FQGNSA. Trimming cost V 7 bases and J 7 bases; bases outside gene matches: 13. This CDR3 region has 15 residues. PCR was performed a second time for 7 to 11 cycles using a sample-barcoded 5' primer and a J-beta primer mix. Via MiXCR, TCRdb re-called the 5' RACE reads, giving one row per CDR3 protein. The repertoire holds about 760,000 distinct CDR3 sequences, with roughly three fifths as singletons. The chain carries TRBV7-2 and TRBJ2-7; TRBD1 agrees at 10 bases. The sample taken for sequencing was blood. The receptor was derived from a man aged 35-49 years in good health. CDR3 protein: CASTRPGQGVREQYF. In nucleotides, the CDR3 is TGTGCCAGCACCAGGCCTGGACAGGGGGTGAGGGAGCAGTACTTC.